This T cell receptor beta chain was captured by sequencing in a study of naive and memory T cell subsets. General study findings and limits: No ground truth validated the naive and memory repertoire findings.

Two oligonucleotides, mixed equimolar, formed the beta constant-region primer covering TRBC1 and TRBC2. Nested alpha and beta constant-region primers with the SP2 primer drove four PCR rounds on ligated cDNA. TCRdb passed the UMI-ligation and nested PCR reads through MiXCR, listing each CDR3 protein once. The repertoire consists of 130,000 or so distinct CDR3 sequences, with 35% to 40% occurring once and the leading ten covering approximately 0.87%. Relative to its sample, this clonotype is medium-sized. Its specificity is not known. Cells stained for CD3, CD4, CD8, CD45RA and CD27 were sorted into four subsets. Germline V gene lookup returns CDR1 DFQATT and CDR2 SNEGSKA (reference sequence). V was pared by 4 bases and J by 7 bases, with 21 bases between. The CDR3 runs to 15 residues.

This rearrangement joins TRBV20-1 to TRBJ2-3; D is possibly TRBD2 (6 bases). The specimen sequenced was central memory CD4+ T cells from blood. The origin of this receptor is a human donor in good health. DNA for the CDR3: TGCAGTGCTAAAAAACGGGACTCCCACTTGCATACGCAGTATTTT. This translates into CSAKKRDSHLHTQYF.